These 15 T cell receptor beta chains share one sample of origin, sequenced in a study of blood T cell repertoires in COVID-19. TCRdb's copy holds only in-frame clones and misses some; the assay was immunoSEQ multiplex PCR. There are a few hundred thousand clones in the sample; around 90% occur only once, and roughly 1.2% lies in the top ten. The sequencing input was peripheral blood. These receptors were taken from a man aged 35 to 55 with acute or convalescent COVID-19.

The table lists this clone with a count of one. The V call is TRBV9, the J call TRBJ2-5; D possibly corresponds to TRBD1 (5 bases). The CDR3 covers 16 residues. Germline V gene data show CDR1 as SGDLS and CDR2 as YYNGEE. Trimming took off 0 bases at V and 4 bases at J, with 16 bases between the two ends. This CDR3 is CASSVAGREGIETQYF. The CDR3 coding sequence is TGTGCCAGCAGCGTAGCTGGCAGGGAAGGGATAGAGACCCAGTACTTC.

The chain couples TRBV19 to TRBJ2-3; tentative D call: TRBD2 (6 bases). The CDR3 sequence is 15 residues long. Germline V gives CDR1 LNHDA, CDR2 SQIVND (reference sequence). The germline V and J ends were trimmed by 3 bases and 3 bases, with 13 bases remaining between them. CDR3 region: CASSISGVGTDTQYF. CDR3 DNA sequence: TGTGCCAGTAGTATTTCGGGGGTCGGTACAGATACGCAGTATTTT.

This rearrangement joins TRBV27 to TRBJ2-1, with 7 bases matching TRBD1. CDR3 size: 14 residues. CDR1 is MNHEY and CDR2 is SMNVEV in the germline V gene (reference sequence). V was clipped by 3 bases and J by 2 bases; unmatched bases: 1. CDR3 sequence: CASSLGQTYNEQFF. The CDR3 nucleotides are TGTGCCAGCAGTTTGGGACAGACCTACAATGAGCAGTTCTTC.

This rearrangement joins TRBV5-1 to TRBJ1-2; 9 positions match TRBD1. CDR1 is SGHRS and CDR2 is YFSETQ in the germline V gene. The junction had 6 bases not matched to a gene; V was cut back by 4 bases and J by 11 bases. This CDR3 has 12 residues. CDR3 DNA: TGCGCCAGCAGCCTAGGGACAGGGATTTACACCTTC. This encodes CASSLGTGIYTF.

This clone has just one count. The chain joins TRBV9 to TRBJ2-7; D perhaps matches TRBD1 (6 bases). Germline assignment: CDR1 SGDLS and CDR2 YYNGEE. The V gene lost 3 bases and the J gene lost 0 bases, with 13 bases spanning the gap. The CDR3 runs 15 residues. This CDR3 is CASSATDRHSYEQYF. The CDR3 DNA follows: TGTGCCAGCAGCGCAACGGACAGACACTCCTACGAGCAGTACTTC. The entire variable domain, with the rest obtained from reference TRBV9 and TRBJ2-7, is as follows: DSGVTQTPKHLITATGQRVTLRCSPRSGDLSVYWYQQSLDQGLQFLIQYYNGEERAKGNILERFSAQQFPDLHSELNLSSLELGDSALYFCASSATDRHSYEQYFGPGTRLTVT.

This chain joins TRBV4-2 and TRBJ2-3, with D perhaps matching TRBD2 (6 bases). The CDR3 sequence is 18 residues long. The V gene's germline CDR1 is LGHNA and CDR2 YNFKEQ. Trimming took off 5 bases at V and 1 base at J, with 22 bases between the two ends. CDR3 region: CASSLELPGLTRTDTQYF. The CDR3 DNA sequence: TGTGCCAGCAGCTTAGAATTGCCCGGACTAACACGCACAGATACGCAGTATTTT.

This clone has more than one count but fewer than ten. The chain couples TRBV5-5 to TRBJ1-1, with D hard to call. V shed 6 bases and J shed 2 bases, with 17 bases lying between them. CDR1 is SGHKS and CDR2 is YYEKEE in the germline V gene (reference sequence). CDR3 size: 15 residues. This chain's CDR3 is CASTFRSAGNTEAFF. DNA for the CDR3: TGTGCCAGCACCTTTAGATCAGCGGGTAACACTGAAGCTTTCTTT.

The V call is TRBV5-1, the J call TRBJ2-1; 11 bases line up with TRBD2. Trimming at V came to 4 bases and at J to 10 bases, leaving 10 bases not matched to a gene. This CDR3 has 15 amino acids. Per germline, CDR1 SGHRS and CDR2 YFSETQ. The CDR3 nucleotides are TGCGCCAGCAGCCCTGGGACTAGCGGAGGTCGGGAGCAGTTCTTC. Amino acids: CASSPGTSGGREQFF. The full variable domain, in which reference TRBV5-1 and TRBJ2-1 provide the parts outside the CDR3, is KAGVTQTPRYLIKTRGQQVTLSCSPISGHRSVSWYQQTPGQGLQFLFEYFSETQRNKGNFPGRFSGRQFSNSRSEMNVSTLELGDSALYLCASSPGTSGGREQFFGPGTRLTVL.

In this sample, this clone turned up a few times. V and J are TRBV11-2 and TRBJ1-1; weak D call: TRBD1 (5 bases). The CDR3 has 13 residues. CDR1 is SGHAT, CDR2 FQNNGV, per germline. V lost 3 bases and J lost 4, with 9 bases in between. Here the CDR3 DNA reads TGTGCCAGCAGCTTTGGGGCGCCCACTGAAGCTTTCTTT. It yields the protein CASSFGAPTEAFF.

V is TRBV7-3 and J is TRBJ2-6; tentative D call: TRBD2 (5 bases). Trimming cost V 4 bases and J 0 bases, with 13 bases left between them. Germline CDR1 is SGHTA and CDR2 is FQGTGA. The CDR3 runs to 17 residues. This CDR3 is CASSSALTSSGANVLTF. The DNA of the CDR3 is TGTGCCAGCAGCTCAGCGCTTACTAGCTCTGGGGCCAACGTCCTGACTTTC.

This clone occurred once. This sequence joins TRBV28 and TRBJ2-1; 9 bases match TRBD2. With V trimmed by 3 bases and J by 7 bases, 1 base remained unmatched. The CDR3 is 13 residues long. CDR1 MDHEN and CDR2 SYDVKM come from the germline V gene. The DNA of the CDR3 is TGTGCCAGCAGTTTTAGCGGGAGTAATGAGCAGTTCTTC. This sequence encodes CASSFSGSNEQFF.

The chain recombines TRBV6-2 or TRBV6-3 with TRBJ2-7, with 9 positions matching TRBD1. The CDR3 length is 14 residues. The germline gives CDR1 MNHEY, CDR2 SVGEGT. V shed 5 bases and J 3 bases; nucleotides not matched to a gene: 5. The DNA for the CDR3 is TGTGCCAGCAGTCAACAGGGGGCTATCTACGAGCAGTACTTC. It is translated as CASSQQGAIYEQYF.

CDR3 DNA sequence: TGTGCCAGCAGCCAACTGATCATAGATACGCAGTATTTT. Protein product: CASSQLIIDTQYF. The V and J genes are TRBV11-2 and TRBJ2-3; D uncertain. Looked up from germline, CDR1 is SGHAT and CDR2 is FQNNGV. The length of the CDR3 is 13 residues. The ends were cut back, 5 bases at V and 5 bases at J, with 11 bases in the middle.

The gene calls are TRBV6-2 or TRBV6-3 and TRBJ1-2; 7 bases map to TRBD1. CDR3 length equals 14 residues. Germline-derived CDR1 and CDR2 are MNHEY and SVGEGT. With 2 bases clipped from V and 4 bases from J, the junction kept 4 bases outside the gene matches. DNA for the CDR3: TGTGCCAGCAGTTACGACAGGGTGAGCTATGGCTACACCTTC. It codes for CASSYDRVSYGYTF.

The CDR3 DNA follows: TGTGCCTGGAGGAGACTAGCGGGAGTAGTAAATGAGCAGTTCTTC. This encodes CAWRRLAGVVNEQFF. The chain employs TRBV30 and TRBJ2-1; TRBD2 aligns across 12 bases. V lost 3 bases to trimming and J lost 7 bases; unmatched junction nucleotides: 7. The CDR3 is 15 amino acids. Germline CDR1 reads GTSNPN; CDR2 reads SVGIG (reference sequence).